This is a list of T cell receptor beta chains from one sample in a study of shared clonotypes between healthy human individuals. Libraries were prepared by immunoSEQ multiplex PCR; TCRdb keeps only in-frame clonotypes and omits some of them. This repertoire shows nearly 1 million clones, about three quarters found once; its top ten account for approximately 1.5%. Material: memory CD4+ T cells sorted from blood. The source of these receptors is a man between 18 and 29 years old in good health. Each CDR3 is given with its conserved first and last residue. The D gene is left open where the match is weak. Some rows have no size entry. The others give once, few or many, or a class for an expanded clone.

>NA|TRBJ2-6|TRBV28|NA
TGTGCCAGCAGTTTACCCTCTGGGGCCAACGTCCTGACTTTC
CASSLPSGANVLTF
>NA|TRBJ2-7|TRBV28|NA
TGTGCCAGCAGTTTGTGGGACACCTTGGAGCAGTACTTC
CASSLWDTLEQYF
>NA|TRBJ1-5|TRBV11-2|TRBD1
TGTGCCAGCAGCCCTACTGGCAGGGGGAAACAGCCCCAGCATTTT
CASSPTGRGKQPQHF
>NA|TRBJ1-5|TRBV6-4|TRBD1
TGTGCCAGCAGTGACTCAGCAGGGGGGTTGTGGGGCAATCAGCCCCAGCATTTT
CASSDSAGGLWGNQPQHF
>few|TRBJ1-1|TRBV19|NA
TGTGCCAGTAGTATTGTGCGGGGAGGTGGTGAAGCTTTCTTT
CASSIVRGGGEAFF
>NA|TRBJ1-4|TRBV5-1|NA
TGCGCCAGCAGCCCGGAAGGCCCCACTCCGAAACTGTTTTTT
CASSPEGPTPKLFF
>NA|TRBJ1-1|TRBV6-6|TRBD1
TGTGCCAGCAGCTCGCCGGGACAGGTAAACACTGAAGCTTTCTTT
CASSSPGQVNTEAFF
>NA|TRBJ1-2|TRBV28|TRBD1
TGTGCCAGCAGTTCCCAACCGACAGGGAGAATTGGGGGCTACACCTTC
CASSSQPTGRIGGYTF
>NA|TRBJ1-3|TRBV4-3|NA
TGCGCCAGCAGCCAAGACAGTGGCTCTGGAAACACCATATATTTT
CASSQDSGSGNTIYF
>NA|TRBJ1-6|TRBV5-1|NA
TGCGCCAGCAGCTTGGCCGGAGATTCACCCCTCCACTTT
CASSLAGDSPLHF
>NA|TRBJ2-5|TRBV7-9|TRBD1
TGTGCCAGCAGCACGGGACAGGGGGCTTGGGAGACCCAGTACTTC
CASSTGQGAWETQYF
>NA|TRBJ1-2|TRBV27|NA
TGTGCCAGCAGACCGGGGGGGGTTAACTATGGCTACACCTTC
CASRPGGVNYGYTF
>NA|TRBJ2-1|TRBV7-3|TRBD1
TGTGCCAGCAGCTTAAAAGGGCAGGGGGCTTACAATGAGCAGTTCTTC
CASSLKGQGAYNEQFF
>NA|TRBJ2-5|TRBV9|NA
TGTGCCAGCAGCGTCGGGGGTTCAGGGGAGACCCAGTACTTC
CASSVGGSGETQYF
>NA|TRBJ2-3|TRBV30|TRBD2
TGTGCCTGGACCGACTGGGGAGCGGGGGGTCCAGATACGCAGTATTTT
CAWTDWGAGGPDTQYF
>NA|TRBJ1-4|TRBV28|TRBD1
TGTGCCAGCAGCAAGCGACAGGGGAATGAAAAACTGTTTTTT
CASSKRQGNEKLFF
>NA|TRBJ2-5|TRBV30|TRBD2
TGTGCCTGGAGACTAGCGGGAACAGAGACCCAGTACTTC
CAWRLAGTETQYF
>few|TRBJ2-1|TRBV7-2|TRBD2
TGTGCCAGCAGCTTAGGCATGACTAGCGGGGGGATTGGGTTCTTC
CASSLGMTSGGIGFF
>NA|TRBJ1-2|TRBV30|NA
TGTGCCTGGGGGGAAGTGAAGGGCGCGGGGAGATACACCTTC
CAWGEVKGAGRYTF
>NA|TRBJ1-5|TRBV5-1|NA
TGCGCCAGCAGCTTGGAGGGCGGTAGCAATCAGCCCCAGCATTTT
CASSLEGGSNQPQHF
>NA|TRBJ2-3|TRBV19|TRBD2
TGTGCCAGTAGTTCCCCGACTAGCGGGAGGGCCTCTCGTGATACGCAGTATTTT
CASSSPTSGRASRDTQYF
>NA|TRBJ2-1|TRBV6-5|NA
TGTGCCAGCATCCCCATCAAGGGGGGGCGGGATGAGCAGTTCTTC
CASIPIKGGRDEQFF
>NA|TRBJ1-5|TRBV2|NA
TGTGCCAGCGATCAGGCAAGCAATCAGCCCCAGCATTTT
CASDQASNQPQHF
>NA|TRBJ2-2|TRBV19|NA
TGTGCCAGTAGTACGCGTAGCGGAACGAACACCGGGGAGCTGTTTTTT
CASSTRSGTNTGELFF
>once|TRBJ2-7|TRBV7-8|NA
TGTGCCAGCAGCCTAGACTTTGAGGCGTCTGCCTACGAGCAGTACTTC
CASSLDFEASAYEQYF
>NA|TRBJ1-2|TRBV29-1|TRBD1
TGCAGCGCTTCAGGGACAGCCTACTATGGCTACACCTTC
CSASGTAYYGYTF
>NA|TRBJ1-1|TRBV9|NA
TGTGCCAGCAGCCGCCGCGACGTTGCTGAAGCTTTCTTT
CASSRRDVAEAFF
>NA|TRBJ2-2|TRBV10-3|NA
TGTGCCATCAGAACAGATAACACCGGGGAGCTGTTTTTT
CAIRTDNTGELFF
>once|TRBJ2-3|TRBV19|NA
TGTGCCAGTACTCGTAGGGGGTTGACAGATACGCAGTATTTT
CASTRRGLTDTQYF
>NA|TRBJ1-6|TRBV5-6|NA
TGTGCCAGCAGCTTGTTGGCAGAAAAAAAATCACCCCTCCACTTT
CASSLLAEKKSPLHF
>NA|TRBJ2-7|TRBV7-2|TRBD1
TGTGCCAGCAGCTCCCTCACAGCCGGGACAGGGGGCTACGAGCAGTACTTC
CASSSLTAGTGGYEQYF
>once|TRBJ1-5|TRBV30|NA
TGTGCCTGGAATCCCCCTGGGAACAATCAGCCCCAGCATTTT
CAWNPPGNNQPQHF
>NA|TRBJ1-1|TRBV19|NA
TGTGCCAGTAAGAAGGAGGCCACAAGGAACACTGAAGCTTTCTTT
CASKKEATRNTEAFF
>few|TRBJ2-5|TRBV2|TRBD2
TGTGCCAGCAGTGAATTTGCTAGCGGGGGGGCTCAAGAGACCCAGTACTTC
CASSEFASGGAQETQYF
>once|TRBJ2-2|TRBV5-4|TRBD2
TGTGCCAGCAGCTTGGGGGGACTAGCGGGAGTCCAGGAGCTGTTTTTT
CASSLGGLAGVQELFF
>NA|TRBJ2-7|TRBV6-5|NA
TGTGCCAGCAGTCCAGGGGAGGGGGTCTCCTACGAGCAGTACTTC
CASSPGEGVSYEQYF
>many|TRBJ1-4|TRBV5-1|NA
TGCGCCAGCAGCCGGGACATGGAAGAAAAACTGTTTTTT
CASSRDMEEKLFF
>NA|TRBJ2-7|TRBV5-1|NA
TGCGCCAGCAGCTTGGTTTTGGGGGAGCAGTACTTC
CASSLVLGEQYF
>once|TRBJ2-1|TRBV5-8|NA
TGTGCCAGCAGATTAGGGCTGCAAGGGCAGTTCTTC
CASRLGLQGQFF
>NA|TRBJ2-3|TRBV7-8|NA
TGTGCCAGCAGCTTCTGGGGTTCAGATACGCAGTATTTT
CASSFWGSDTQYF
>NA|TRBJ1-2|TRBV29-1|NA
TGCAGCGTTGAGGGTCTGGGTACCTTC
CSVEGLGTF
>once|TRBJ2-7|TRBV10-2|NA
TGCGCCAGCAGTGGATCCCAGGGTGGCAACGAGCAGTACTTC
CASSGSQGGNEQYF
>NA|TRBJ2-6|TRBV7-2|TRBD1
TGTGCCAGCACCATGACAGGGGAGTTGGGTACGGGGGCCAACGTCCTGACTTTC
CASTMTGELGTGANVLTF
>NA|TRBJ1-2|TRBV11-2|NA
TGTGCCAGCAGCTTAAGCACAGGGAACTATGGCTACACCTTC
CASSLSTGNYGYTF
>NA|TRBJ1-1|TRBV7-9|NA
TGTGCCAGCAGCTTTGGGCTGAACACTGAAGCTTTCTTT
CASSFGLNTEAFF
>NA|TRBJ2-3|TRBV5-4|TRBD2
TGTGCCAGCAGCCCGACTAGCGGGAGGGGAGTAGATACGCAGTATTTT
CASSPTSGRGVDTQYF
>NA|TRBJ1-2|TRBV4-1|TRBD1
TGCGCCAGCAGCCTGAGGGACAGGGGGGACTATGGCTACACCTTC
CASSLRDRGDYGYTF
>NA|TRBJ1-1|TRBV4-3|TRBD1
TGCGCCAGCAGCCAATTCGGACAGGGGAGCACTGAAGCTTTCTTT
CASSQFGQGSTEAFF
>few|TRBJ1-6|TRBV10-3|TRBD1
TGTGCCAGTGGGACAGACTATAATTCACCCCTCCACTTT
CASGTDYNSPLHF
>few|TRBJ1-5|TRBV27|NA
TGTGCCAGCAGTTTGGCAGGGGTCGGTCAGCCCCAGCATTTT
CASSLAGVGQPQHF
>NA|TRBJ2-7|TRBV2|TRBD1
TGTGCCAGCAGGTGGGACAGAGACGACGAGGGGTCCCCCTTC
CASRWDRDDEGSPF
>NA|TRBJ1-3|TRBV28|NA
TGTGCCAGCAGCCAGGGTTTGGGAAACACCATATATTTT
CASSQGLGNTIYF
>NA|TRBJ2-1|TRBV7-2|TRBD2
TGTGCCAGCAGACCCGGACTAGCGGGACACAATGAGCAGTTCTTC
CASRPGLAGHNEQFF